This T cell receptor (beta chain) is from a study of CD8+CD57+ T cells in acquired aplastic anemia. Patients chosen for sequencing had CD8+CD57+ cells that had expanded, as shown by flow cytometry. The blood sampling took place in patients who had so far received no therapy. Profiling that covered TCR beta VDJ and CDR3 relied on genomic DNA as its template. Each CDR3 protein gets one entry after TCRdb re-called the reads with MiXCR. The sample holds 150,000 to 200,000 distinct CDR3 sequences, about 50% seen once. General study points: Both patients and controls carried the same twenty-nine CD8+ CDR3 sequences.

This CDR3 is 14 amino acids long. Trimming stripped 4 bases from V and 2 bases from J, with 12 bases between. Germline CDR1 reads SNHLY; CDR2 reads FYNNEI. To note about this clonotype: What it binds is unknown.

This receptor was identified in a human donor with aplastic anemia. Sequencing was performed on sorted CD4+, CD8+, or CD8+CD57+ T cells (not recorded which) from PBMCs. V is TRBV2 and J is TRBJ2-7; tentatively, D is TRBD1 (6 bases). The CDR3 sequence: CASSGPGQTYEQYF. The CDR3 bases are TGTGCCAGCAGTGGACCGGGACAAACCTACGAGCAGTACTTC.